The T cell receptor beta chain described here comes from a study of blood T cells in healthy people across ages. Whole-study context: Per two T cells, template switching captured roughly one barcoded beta molecule. Study-wide points: Naive T cell percentage and TCR beta diversity correlated strongly.

Extraction yielded at least 5 micrograms of total RNA per sample. This clonotype was counted a few times. What it binds is not known. CDR3 length: 14 residues. The germline V gene has CDR1 SGHVS and CDR2 FQNEAQ. Trimming took 5 bases from V and 13 from J; bases not matched to a gene: 10. Primed by a sample-barcoded 5' primer and a J-beta primer mix, a second PCR proceeded for roughly 7 to 11 cycles. All cDNA molecules were each tagged by a template-switch adaptor with 12 random nucleotides. TCRdb re-called the 5' RACE reads with MiXCR, one entry per CDR3 protein. Of around 900,000 distinct CDR3 sequences listed, 29% are singletons.

Sequencing was done on a sample of blood. The chain recombines TRBV7-8 with TRBJ2-4; 11 nucleotides agree with TRBD2. The receptor's source is a woman older than 75 in good health. The CDR3 DNA sequence: TGTGCCAGCAGCCCAACTAGCGGGGGCGAAAAGCAGTACTTC. The encoded protein is CASSPTSGGEKQYF.